This T cell receptor beta chain was sequenced in a study of blood T cell repertoires in COVID-19. Study context: Researchers got acute and convalescent COVID-19 samples from the United States, Italy and Spain. PBMCs, B-cell-depleted T cells, or T cells were the source of the cDNA or gDNA that made up the material.

With 6 bases clipped from V and 6 bases from J, the junction kept 11 bases outside the gene matches. The CDR3 runs 15 residues. Germline V gene data show CDR1 as SGHRS and CDR2 as YFSETQ. Authors' methods: Reference gene primer amplification in the assay estimated nucleated cell counts. Assay used: immunoSEQ multiplex PCR; TCRdb lists only in-frame clones, some missing. V, J and clone size were drawn from that table, and D and trimming were deduced from the DNA. The table lists about 53,000 clones, approximately 84% of them singletons. The sequenced sample was peripheral blood. This chain links TRBV5-1 with TRBJ1-4; 7 bases align to TRBD1. The sequence was obtained from a human donor in a cohort sampled during active COVID-19. The CDR3 region has the DNA TGCGCCAGCACACGAAAGGGGGCGCGAGATGAAAAACTGTTTTTT. This translates into CASTRKGARDEKLFF. The whole variable domain, filled in from reference TRBV5-1 and TRBJ1-4, reads KAGVTQTPRYLIKTRGQQVTLSCSPISGHRSVSWYQQTPGQGLQFLFEYFSETQRNKGNFPGRFSGRQFSNSRSEMNVSTLELGDSALYLCASTRKGARDEKLFFGSGTQLSVL.